Following are 2 T cell receptor beta chains from one sample sequenced in a study of tissue T cells after allogeneic stem cell transplantation. Libraries were prepared by immunoSEQ multiplex PCR; TCRdb keeps only in-frame clonotypes and omits some of them. Counted here are roughly 1,100 clones, 35% to 50% occurring once; the ten biggest clones make up around 33%. Time point defined: mouse harvest day 14 after allogeneic transplant. The graft held 10^6 splenic CD5+ T cells and 10^7 T-cell-depleted bone marrow cells. Sequencing was done on a sample of liver tissue. Receptors originate from a female BALB/c mouse given C57BL/6 T cells with graft-versus-host disease after an allogeneic hematopoietic cell transplant.

In regard to this clone: Gene names and germline refer to mouse. The CDR3 is cut off 1 residue early in the read; its end comes from the germline J gene. The J gene is TRBJ1-1, the V gene TRBV26; D perhaps matches TRBD1 (5 bases). Germline V gene data show CDR1 as KGHPV and CDR2 as FQNQEV (reference sequence). The CDR3 is 13 amino acids. The V gene lost 6 bases and the J gene lost 5 bases, with 13 bases spanning the gap. The CDR3 loop reads CASSLGGGTEVFF. The sequenced part of the CDR3 DNA is TGTGCCAGCAGCCTCGGGGGGGGGACAGAAGTCTTC.

The table lists this clone with a few counts. Mouse gene names and germline throughout. The CDR3 extends 1 residue past the end of the read, so its final part is completed from the germline J gene. This sequence joins TRBV1 and TRBJ2-7; D not certain. Germline lookup yields CDR1 NSQYPW and CDR2 LRSPGD (reference sequence). This CDR3 contains 12 residues. Trimming removed 3 bases from V and 3 bases from J, with 6 bases in between. The covered CDR3 bases are TGCACCTGCAGTGCCGGGGTCTATGAACAGTAC. It codes for CTCSAGVYEQY. The whole CDR3 region reads CTCSAGVYEQYF. The full variable domain, in which reference TRBV1 and TRBJ2-7 provide the parts outside the CDR3, is VTLLEQNPRWRLVPRGQAVNLRCILKNSQYPWMSWYQQDLQKQLQWLFTLRSPGDKEVKSLPGADYLATRVTDTELRLQVANMSQGRTLYCTCSAGVYEQYFGPGTRLTVL.